The entry that follows covers one T cell receptor (beta chain) sequence. It has no known antigen specificity. Base qualities are missing; no much larger clone stands one base away. This sample was included in a study of cytomegalovirus exposure and HLA in healthy donors (dated by TCRdb to about 2017). The study in broad terms: According to an earlier analysis of 587 of the donors, about 179 million T cells yielded 90 million to 140 million unique TCR beta sequences and about 280 Gb of sequence data. Around 330 gigabases of sequencing data and around 85 million unique TCR sequences made up an early release that covered fewer than 650 HLA-typed donors. Of the 300 to 500 genotyped donors, less than 85% were placed in the genetic ancestry cluster associated with self-reported Caucasian donors. The aim of the study was to test whether cataloging public T cell receptors could identify signatures of past pathogen exposure. The study used immunosequencing to profile the T cell repertoires of some 600 subjects and linked those repertoires to cytomegalovirus serostatus. In addition to the first cohort of approximately 670 subjects, a separate validation cohort of approximately 120 different subjects was used. The study combined high-throughput TCR immunosequencing, statistical association of individual TCRs with disease status, and machine learning to predict cytomegalovirus infection status. A later analysis re-examined previously published TCR beta repertoires from 500 to 700 donors and added high-resolution HLA genotyping to investigate patterns of TCR occurrence. The later analysis used no new phenotypic data to find candidate immune exposures, relying instead on TCR beta sequences and their occurrence across donors. To decide whether each TCR beta V gene segment behaved as functional or pseudogenic, an earlier analysis of approximately 590 of the donors relied on high-throughput TCR beta sequencing. Donor age, sex, ethnicity and CMV serostatus were collected together with the repertoire data. A later genetic analysis used genome-wide SNP genotypes for about 60% of the roughly 700 donors, treating that subset as a discovery cohort. Every repertoire in the discovery cohort had been generated on one and the same sequencing platform. Both class I and class II loci were covered by HLA typing, at four-digit resolution. The number of donors typed differed by locus, with roughly 629-640 for A, B, C, DRB1 and DQB1, 522 for DQA1, 600 to 610 for DPA1, and approximately 470 for DPB1. Several DR-DQ haplotypes were handled as single units for association and clustering because linkage in the cohort was strong. Among 398 genotyped donors of the cohort, an average of around 240,000 unique TCR beta nucleotide sequences were sequenced per donor, roughly 18% of them non-productive. Beyond this particular receptor, the publication reports: Because HLA typing was unavailable for some donors at each locus, only the typed subset was used in association tests. In both the original and validation cohorts, the classifier was reported to diagnose cytomegalovirus status with high specificity and sensitivity. Compared with equally common non-associated chains, HLA-associated TCR beta chains in a later analysis were more clonally expanded and had lower generation probabilities. Linkage disequilibrium might explain the correlated functional status among segregating V segments, but an unknown experimental factor could not be ruled out. The study gave a list of some 150 TCR beta chains associated with cytomegalovirus. Immune exposure information for the cohort was limited to CMV serostatus. Most TCR sequences were observed very rarely across donors, whereas some public TCRs were present in many individuals. Three of the identified cytomegalovirus-associated TCR beta chains were confirmed in vitro to be specific for cytomegalovirus antigens. According to the authors, the approach could potentially be generalized to other disease states and immunological phenotypes. Roughly uniform sequencing depth across donors was assumed in presence/absence analyses, although this assumption may not hold. A cluster of highly shared sequence variants was judged likely to represent a technical artifact of the sequencing pipeline. In a later analysis, several top co-occurrence clusters were reported to appear linked to parvovirus B19, influenza, CMV and Epstein-Barr virus. An earlier analysis of some 590 of the donors showed that most TCR beta V segments appeared in productive rearrangements either about 90% or about 30% of the time, which broadly matched IMGT annotations. V-gene and J-gene trimming of TCR beta chains was associated with a missense DCLRE1C variant in a later genetic analysis, and the association was replicated in an independent cohort. Because counts were too low, roughly 16 rarely observed V segments, including chromosome 9 orphons, were excluded from the earlier analysis of under 650 of the donors. Some IMGT-functional V segments, including TRBV6-2 and TRBV6-3, could not be distinguished by the 87-base-pair reads and were therefore excluded. According to a later analysis, most CMV-associated TCR beta chains appeared to be HLA-restricted, and the HLA associations seemed to be driven largely by CMV exposure. In a later analysis, some 18,000 TCR beta sequences were associated with specific HLA alleles at a false discovery rate of 0.05. This cohort had only TCR beta chains sequenced, and the lack of alpha or paired-chain data limited which features could be detected. A further reported finding was that TCR beta sequences accurately predicted the HLA-A and HLA-B alleles for most subjects in the first cohort. A later genetic analysis reported fewer N-insertions in productive TCRs among donors in an Asian-associated ancestry cluster than the approximately 670-donor mean. When HLA alleles, especially DR and DQ, strongly co-occurred, TCR associations were difficult to assign to individual alleles. In a later analysis, the rate of TCR association differed among HLA loci, with DRB1 alleles having the most associated TCRs and HLA-C alleles having the fewest.

Libraries were constructed by the immunoSEQ multiplex PCR assay. For the multiplex PCR, a mixture combining 60 forward primers for TCR Vbeta segments and 13 reverse primers for TCR Jbeta segments was used. A multiplex PCR assay on genomic DNA amplified the CDR3 region of rearranged TCR beta genes. On the Illumina HiSeq System, the amplified TCR beta libraries were sequenced as 87-base-pair reads. As for the original processing: In a later analysis, some 80 million unique TCR beta chains were counted across the roughly 610 repertoires, and roughly 11 million of these chains were shared by at least two donors. Raw reads were error-corrected and collapsed into unique sequences by a nearest-neighbor algorithm in which closely related sequences were merged to remove PCR and sequencing errors. To assign V, D and J gene segments, CDR3 sequences were aligned to IMGT reference sequences. For a sequence to be retained, at least a six-nucleotide match to both a V gene segment and a J gene segment was required. A rearrangement was called productive if the CDR3 had no stop codons and remained in frame with V and J, and every other rearrangement was called non-productive. Following IMGT convention, CDR3 was defined as the stretch from the second conserved V-encoded cysteine to the conserved J-encoded phenylalanine. Sequences without an unambiguous match to a single V gene segment were excluded from the earlier analysis of 500 to 700 of the donors. In an earlier analysis of 450 to 700 of the donors, V segments were called functional above 56.7% productive rearrangements and were called segregating when the between-donor standard deviation exceeded 5%. To diagnose cytomegalovirus status from the catalog of TCR beta chain sequences, a statistical classification framework was built. In a later analysis, TCR nucleotide sequences were compared against IMGT/GENE-DB human TR gene sequences so that V and J genes could be assigned. In a later analysis, CDR3 sequences and most-parsimonious VDJ recombination scenarios were assigned using the TCRdist pipeline. A later analysis defined each TCR beta chain by its CDR3 amino acid sequence plus V-gene family, and excluded reads lacking a unique V-gene family. A later analysis removed over 500 highly shared, low-generation-probability nucleotide sequences to deal with suspected cross-contamination and a sequencing artifact. In a later analysis, a clonal expansion index was calculated for each public chain from normalized within-repertoire ranks of inferred template counts. In a later analysis, generation probabilities were computed using a VDJ recombination model fitted to out-of-frame rearrangements, and the results were checked against IGoR. A later analysis scored TCR-TCR, TCR-HLA and TCR-CMV co-occurrence with hypergeometric tests, applying a repertoire-size bias correction to TCR pairs. In a later analysis, false discovery rates were estimated by permuting HLA or CMV assignments 20 times. In a later analysis, co-occurring TCRs were grouped using DBSCAN, with TCRdist sequence similarity added in when clustering inside HLA-allele-positive subsets. Co-occurrence clustering excluded repertoires with fewer than 30,000 or more than 120,000 public chains, plus five with anomalous nucleotide sharing. Sourced from immuneACCESS, this table was stored by TCRdb with only in-frame sequences that have V and J called. A share of the clones is absent; for the studies checked, an unresolved V gene accounts for under half, and the remainder has no known explanation. V and J calls and clone size are given by that table; D and trimming were obtained from the DNA. Here the sample has 60,000 to 70,000 clones; approximately 80% occur a single time. Just under 3% of the sample belongs to the ten largest clones.

According to the germline V gene (reference sequence), CDR1 reads GTSNPN and CDR2 reads SVGIG. From its cysteine to its phenylalanine, the CDR3 spans 16 amino acids. CDR3 DNA is the only sequence kept; it has 48 bases, read in frame from the first base. V trim: 2 bases; J trim: 5 bases; unmatched bases: 8. The cohort comprised 666 healthy bone marrow donors. Cohort members were all nominally healthy when sampled, although unrecorded immune exposures were likely present. The donor tested CMV seronegative and was one of the 352 seronegative cohort members. Each donor provided a peripheral blood sample, and peripheral blood mononuclear cells were used for TCR beta sequencing. The Qiagen DNeasy Blood Extraction Kit was used to extract genomic DNA from the blood cell samples.

The sample comprised PBMCs. This receptor chain uses TRBV30 and TRBJ2-3, and 12 bases in between align with TRBD2. The sequence was collected from a woman younger than 45 in good health and CMV-seronegative. The DNA sequence is as follows: TGTGCCTGGAGTTTGCTAGCGGGGGGGCCTGGAGATACGCAGTATTTT. It translates to CAWSLLAGGPGDTQYF.